Presented here are 27 T cell receptor beta chains from one specimen sequenced in a study of breast tumors, draining lymph nodes, adjacent tissues. TCRdb redid the calling of the multiplex PCR reads with MiXCR, one entry per CDR3 protein. The table records about 230,000 distinct CDR3 sequences, about 34% of them present only once. Samples came from axillary lymph nodes draining the breast cancer. Material for sequencing was axillary lymph node tissue. These TCRs come from a female donor with breast cancer. Some clones in this sample may be carry-over from other donors' samples.

With respect to this clonotype: Likely a read error: the CDR3 ends without its conserved phenylalanine or tryptophan. The chain employs TRBV7-6 and TRBJ1-3; D gene unclear. The CDR3 length is 14 residues. The germline V gene encodes CDR1 SGHVS and CDR2 FNYEAQ. Trimming removed 10 bases from V and 2 bases from J, with 15 bases in between. The CDR3 DNA reads TGTGCCATAACAACAGTCTTGACTGGAAACACCATATATTCT. Amino acids: CAITTVLTGNTIYS.

With regard to this clonotype: One end of the junction varies from germline; a read error may be responsible. The chain is built from TRBV20-1 and TRBJ1-4; tentatively, D is TRBD1 (5 bases). Germline CDR1 and CDR2: DFQATT and SNEGSKA (reference sequence). This CDR3 is built from 15 residues. CDR3: CSPSPRTRGFQKLFF. CDR3 nucleotides: TGTAGTCCCAGTCCTCGGACAAGGGGTTTTCAAAAACTGTTTTTT.

This clonotype was picked up many times. This chain joins TRBV19 and TRBJ1-5; the match to TRBD1 covers 7 bases. V trimming: 3 bases; J trimming: 6 bases; junction bases outside the gene matches: 8. Per germline, CDR1 LNHDA and CDR2 SQIVND (reference sequence). The CDR3 contains 15 residues. The chain's CDR3 is CASSIETGRSQPQHF. CDR3 nucleotide sequence: TGTGCCAGTAGTATTGAGACAGGGCGAAGTCAGCCCCAGCATTTT.

V gene TRBV2 combines with J gene TRBJ2-5, with D uncertain. Trimming pared 3 bases from V and 4 bases from J, leaving 12 bases between. CDR3 length: 14 amino acids. CDR1 and CDR2 from the germline V gene are SNHLY and FYNNEI. CDR3 sequence reads: CASSDRWEGETQYF. In nucleotides, the CDR3 is TGTGCCAGCAGTGATAGGTGGGAAGGAGAGACCCAGTACTTC. The full variable domain, completed using reference TRBV2 and TRBJ2-5, is EPEVTQTPSHQVTQMGQEVILRCVPISNHLYFYWYRQILGQKVEFLVSFYNNEISEKSEIFDDQFSVERPDGSNFTLKIRSTKLEDSAMYFCASSDRWEGETQYFGPGTRLLVL.

The genes are TRBV5-8 and TRBJ1-6; D not resolved. Germline lookup yields CDR1 SGHTS and CDR2 YDEGEE. CDR3 length: 14 amino acids. V lost 2 bases, J lost 7 bases, and 10 bases lay in between. CDR3 loop: CASSLFSRNSPLHF. Written as DNA, the CDR3 is TGTGCCAGCAGCTTATTTTCGAGGAATTCACCCCTCCACTTT.

This clonotype appeared a few times. The chain uses TRBV29-1 and TRBJ1-1, with a weak D call TRBD1 (6 bases). CDR1 and CDR2 (germline): SQVTM, ANQGSEA. The CDR3 contains 13 residues. The CDR3 bases are TGCATTCAGGAAGGGGGGGGGGACACTGAAGCTTTCTTT. Amino acid sequence: CIQEGGGDTEAFF.

Remarks on this clonotype: A read error may explain this, as a much larger clone is one base away. This chain links TRBV5-4 with TRBJ1-3; D is perhaps TRBD1 (5 bases). Germline V gene sequence: CDR1 SGHNT, CDR2 YYREEE (reference sequence). CDR3 length: 17 residues. This chain's CDR3 is CACSLVGVPSSGNTIYF. CDR3 coding DNA: TGTGCCTGCAGCTTGGTGGGGGTCCCTAGCTCTGGAAACACCATATATTTT.

There are many counts of this clonotype. This chain connects TRBV19 to TRBJ1-2, with TRBD1 matching over 9 bases. CDR3 size: 15 residues. The V and J ends lost 6 bases and 0 bases, in that order; junction bases with no gene match: 5. Germline V gene lookup returns CDR1 LNHDA and CDR2 SQIVND (reference sequence). CDR3 amino acids: CASSRRDRANYGYTF. The CDR3 nucleotides are TGTGCCAGTAGCCGCCGGGACAGGGCTAACTATGGCTACACCTTC. The full variable domain, its missing parts supplied by reference TRBV19 and TRBJ1-2, is DGGITQSPKYLFRKEGQNVTLSCEQNLNHDAMYWYRQDPGQGLRLIYYSQIVNDFQKGDIAEGYSVSREKKESFPLTVTSAQKNPTAFYLCASSRRDRANYGYTFGSGTRLTVV.

V and J are TRBV5-1 and TRBJ1-1, with TRBD1 as a possible D gene (6 bases). Trimming shortened V by 4 bases and J by 1 base, and 11 bases separated the two germline ends. The CDR3 is made up of 14 amino acids. The germline V gene encodes CDR1 SGHRS and CDR2 YFSETQ. CDR3 DNA: TGCGCCAGCAGCCCCTTAGGGGGGAACACTGAAGCTTTCTTT. It encodes CASSPLGGNTEAFF.

This clonotype was seen repeatedly, ten times or more. The rearrangement uses TRBV6-5 and TRBJ2-1; maybe TRBD2 (6 bases). V lost 0 bases, J lost 9 bases, and 12 bases lay in between. This CDR3 is 14 amino acids long. CDR1 and CDR2 (germline): MNHEY, SVGAGI. The DNA for the CDR3 is TGTGCCAGCAGTTACTCGTGGGGAGGCGCTGAGCAGTTCTTC. It translates to CASSYSWGGAEQFF.

V and J are TRBV11-3 and TRBJ2-3; TRBD2 aligns across 11 bases. V shed 0 bases and J 0 bases; nucleotides not matched to a gene: 8. This CDR3 comprises 19 residues. Germline lookup yields CDR1 SGHNT and CDR2 YENEEA. In nucleotides, the CDR3 is TGTGCCAGCAGCTTAGACGGACTAGCGGGCAAAGGGAGCACAGATACGCAGTATTTT. This translates into CASSLDGLAGKGSTDTQYF.

Notes on this clonotype: This may stem from a read error, because a much larger clone lies one nucleotide away. The V call is TRBV20-1, the J call TRBJ2-7; TRBD2 aligns across 7 bases. Germline assignment: CDR1 DFQATT and CDR2 SNEGSKA (reference sequence). Germline trimming cut 3 bases from V and 6 bases from J; bases unmatched to any gene: 11. The CDR3 sequence is 14 residues long. The CDR3 is CSASGEGAHSEQYF. CDR3 in DNA: TGCAGTGCTAGCGGGGAGGGAGCGCACTCCGAGCAGTACTTC.

This clonotype was detected many times. The chain carries TRBV7-2 and TRBJ2-2; D may be TRBD2 (5 bases). Germline-derived CDR1 and CDR2 are SGHTA and FQGNSA. This CDR3 has 13 residues. V was cut by 5 bases and J by 7 bases, with 11 bases left in between. The CDR3 sequence: CASSPRTYGELFF. CDR3 nucleotides: TGTGCCAGCAGCCCCAGGACTTACGGGGAGCTGTTTTTT.

This clonotype was counted a few times. V is TRBV28 and J is TRBJ2-2, with TRBD2 matching over 11 bases. The CDR3 covers 15 residues. The V and J ends lost 8 bases and 4 bases, in that order; junction bases with no gene match: 6. From germline, CDR1 is MDHEN and CDR2 SYDVKM. CDR3 sequence reads: CASQLAGVGTGELFF. The CDR3 nucleotides are TGTGCCAGCCAACTAGCGGGAGTTGGCACCGGGGAGCTGTTTTTT.

This clonotype was recorded many times. The chain employs TRBV30 and TRBJ1-2; D is uncertain. Germline CDR1 GTSNPN, CDR2 SVGIG (reference sequence). CDR3 length: 13 residues. Trimming left V 2 bases short and J 7 bases short, with 14 bases between. The CDR3 region is CAWSTEQRAGYTF. The DNA for the CDR3 is TGTGCCTGGAGTACCGAACAACGGGCTGGCTACACCTTC.

This clonotype was counted at least ten times. V is TRBV29-1 and J is TRBJ1-3, with D tentatively TRBD1 (5 bases). Germline CDR1 and CDR2: SQVTM and ANQGSEA. V was cut by 0 bases and J by 2 bases, with 8 bases left in between. The CDR3 extends over 14 amino acids. The CDR3 is CSVEDPGAGNTIYF. DNA for the CDR3: TGCAGCGTTGAAGACCCGGGGGCTGGAAACACCATATATTTT.

The chain links TRBV20-1 to TRBJ1-4, with D unresolved. The CDR3 is 15 residues long. Germline CDR1 is DFQATT and CDR2 is SNEGSKA (reference sequence). Trimming took 6 bases from V and 8 from J, leaving 22 bases between them. CDR3 loop: CSAIAGAGTAEKLFF. Written as DNA, the CDR3 is TGCAGTGCGATAGCGGGAGCGGGCACAGCGGAAAAACTGTTTTTT.

This clonotype was seen more than once but under ten times. A read error is possible here, since a much larger clone lies one base away. No conserved phenylalanine or tryptophan ends this CDR3, so it is likely a read error. V and J are TRBV7-2 and TRBJ2-1; the match to TRBD2 covers 7 bases. The ends lost 4 bases at V and 7 bases at J; junction bases unmatched: 7. CDR1 is SGHTA and CDR2 is FQGNSA in the germline V gene. CDR3 length: 14 amino acids. CDR3 nucleotide sequence: TGTGCCAGCAGCTCGGCGGCGGGAGTGAATGAGCAGTTCCTC. It yields the protein CASSSAAGVNEQFL.

Many counts were recorded for this clonotype. The J gene is TRBJ1-4, the V gene TRBV12-3 or TRBV12-4, with 7 bases matching TRBD1. The trim removed 3 bases at V and 7 bases at J, leaving 5 bases unmatched. The CDR3 extends over 14 amino acids. CDR3 DNA: TGTGCCAGCAGTTTTCGGCAGGGGGTTGAAAAACTGTTTTTT. This translates into CASSFRQGVEKLFF.

This chain links TRBV9 with TRBJ2-1; D is perhaps TRBD2 (7 bases). The CDR3 covers 14 residues. V was cut by 0 bases and J by 7 bases, with 11 bases left in between. From germline, CDR1 is SGDLS and CDR2 YYNGEE. The CDR3: CASSVARGGNEQFF. DNA of the CDR3: TGTGCCAGCAGCGTAGCCAGGGGAGGGAATGAGCAGTTCTTC.

This clonotype was detected only a few times. This chain links TRBV27 with TRBJ1-2; a possible D gene is TRBD1 (5 bases). CDR1 is MNHEY and CDR2 is SMNVEV in the germline V gene (reference sequence). V shed 4 bases and J shed 3 bases, with 12 bases lying between them. The CDR3 is made up of 14 amino acids. The CDR3 region is CASSSIDRYYGYTF. In nucleotides, the CDR3 is TGTGCCAGCAGTTCGATCGACAGATACTATGGCTACACCTTC.

The V call is TRBV15, the J call TRBJ2-3; 9 bases map to TRBD2. This CDR3 region has 16 residues. From germline, CDR1 is LNHNV and CDR2 YYDKDF (reference sequence). V shed 1 base and J 5 bases; nucleotides not matched to a gene: 7. The CDR3 nucleotides read TGTGCCACCAGCAGAGTAAGCGGGAGGCCGGAAGATACGCAGTATTTT. It encodes CATSRVSGRPEDTQYF.

This clonotype has a count of ten or more. V is TRBV5-1 and J is TRBJ1-3, with a weak D call TRBD1 (6 bases). Deletions cut 3 bases from V and 4 bases from J, with 14 bases between. Germline assignment: CDR1 SGHRS and CDR2 YFSETQ. The CDR3 has 15 residues. The CDR3: CASSWGAGLGNTIYF. The DNA for the CDR3 is TGCGCCAGCAGCTGGGGGGCCGGCCTCGGAAACACCATATATTTT.

This clonotype has a count of ten or more. The chain has TRBV27 and TRBJ1-2; 7 bases map to TRBD1. Losses at the gene ends were 3 bases for V and 2 bases for J; bases not matched to a gene: 9. Germline CDR1 and CDR2: MNHEY and SMNVEV (reference sequence). The CDR3 is made up of 16 amino acids. Here the CDR3 reads CASSLGTVVLNYGYTF. CDR3 nucleotide sequence: TGTGCCAGCAGTTTGGGGACAGTCGTCCTAAACTATGGCTACACCTTC.

This clonotype was seen many times. V is TRBV29-1 and J is TRBJ2-2; either TRBD1 or TRBD2 may fit D (5 bases each). Per germline, CDR1 SQVTM and CDR2 ANQGSEA. The CDR3 has 13 amino acids. V was cut by 1 base and J by 7 bases, with 10 bases left in between. CDR3 sequence: CSVEVYGGGELFF. The CDR3, as DNA: TGCAGCGTTGAAGTATATGGGGGCGGGGAGCTGTTTTTT.

This clonotype was counted a single time. Being one base from a much bigger clone, this may be a read error. Because the CDR3 is missing its conserved closing phenylalanine or tryptophan, this is likely a read error. The gene calls are TRBV19 and TRBJ2-4; weak D call: TRBD2 (6 bases). V was pared by 3 bases and J by 0 bases, with 12 bases between. The CDR3 has 16 amino acids. The germline V gene encodes CDR1 LNHDA and CDR2 SQIVND (reference sequence). CDR3 coding DNA: TGTGCCAGTAGTATTAGGCGGGGTCAAGCCAAAAACATTCAGTACTCC. It codes for CASSIRRGQAKNIQYS.

This clonotype occurred many times. The rearrangement joins TRBV5-1 to TRBJ1-6; 9 bases match TRBD1. The junction had 6 bases not matched to a gene; V was cut back by 1 base and J by 7 bases. The CDR3 is made up of 16 amino acids. Germline loops: CDR1 SGHRS, CDR2 YFSETQ. CDR3 bases: TGCGCCAGCAGCTTGACAGGGGGCCCGGGGAATTCACCCCTCCACTTT. This gives the protein CASSLTGGPGNSPLHF.